Given below is one T cell receptor beta chain in context. This clone registers as medium-sized (0.01 to 0.1%) within its sample. Its antigen has not been determined. No much larger clonotype is one base removed from it; base qualities were not supplied. The germline V gene provides CDR1 MRHNA and CDR2 SNTAGT. The CDR3 goes from the cysteine to the phenylalanine over 14 residues. Here the CDR3 DNA is all that survives: 42 bases in frame from base 1. V is cut by 3 bases and J by 5 bases, and the space between the germline ends is 13 bases. This sample was taken from a study of T cells in localized non-small cell lung cancer (dated by TCRdb to 2020 to 2021). Regarding the study in general: T cell repertoires of 236 early-stage NSCLC patients were analyzed, with tumors being compared against uninvolved tumor-adjacent lungs. The cohort consisted of around 250 treatment-naive NSCLC patients whose localized lung tumors had been resected. Of the NSCLC patients, 120 to 150 were male and 107 were female, and the mean age was roughly 61 years. The paper as a whole reports these results and caveats: Because multi-region sequencing of the tumors was not done, intratumor heterogeneity could not be ruled out. Because the study design was exploratory, TCR variables were selected using unadjusted p-values without false-discovery rate correction. A median of approximately 62 of the top 100 tumor clones turned up in the paired uninvolved adjacent lung, and fewer than 35 of those clones also ranked among the top 100 of that same adjacent lung. Higher T cell density in blood was associated with longer overall survival, whereas higher clonality in adjacent lung was associated with shorter survival. Uninvolved tumor-adjacent lung showed the highest T cell clonality, higher than tumor, which suggests more focused antigenic responses in the adjacent lung.

TCR beta CDR3 regions were sequenced from DNA using the immunoSEQ Assay. In the source study's methods: T cell density was computed as TCR beta template counts normalized to usable DNA estimated by amplifying housekeeping genes. Richness was estimated using the preseqR package, with extrapolation to 400,000 templates for PBMC samples and to 120,000 templates for tissue samples. Clonality was calculated as one minus Pielou's evenness. To identify tissue-enriched TCRs, differential abundance testing was run on productive amino-acid clonotypes with a minimum total count of 5 and an alpha of 0.1. Repertoire overlap between compartments was quantified with the Jaccard Index and Morisita Overlap Index. GLIPH grouped TCR beta CDR3s together with public tetramer-defined viral CDR3s, and a viral motif had to include at least three viral sequences and show V-gene enrichment. TCRdb holds this immuneACCESS table with in-frame rearrangements only. Some clones are missing; in checked studies, unresolved V genes explain under half, and the rest has no known cause. V and J calls and clone size are those listed in that table; D and trimming were worked out from the DNA. The sample table shows 45,000 to 60,000 clones, and 70% to 90% are seen once. Less than 6% of the sample rests with the top ten.

At diagnosis, peripheral blood, uninvolved tumor-adjacent lung and tumor were collected and stored as a combination of fresh-frozen and FFPE material. For TCR repertoire profiling, blood samples were analyzed as peripheral blood mononuclear cells. The chain joins TRBV6-4 to TRBJ1-1; D gene: possibly TRBD1, on 6 matching bases. Source: peripheral blood, taken before any cancer treatment. The receptor was isolated from a woman aged 40-69 years with stage I lung adenocarcinoma. The sequenced DNA: TGTGCCAGCAGTGAAAGGGGGTGGGAGACTGAAGCTTTCTTT. Translation gives CASSERGWETEAFF.